A single sample gave rise to the 18 T cell receptor beta chains below, sequenced in a study of T cells after yellow fever vaccination. TCRdb reprocessed the 5' RACE reads via MiXCR and lists one record per CDR3 protein. The table has a few hundred thousand distinct CDR3 sequences, around 6.8% seen once. The source material was PBMCs, sampled 35 to 50 days after the first yellow fever vaccination. These receptors were obtained from a man between 18 and 29 years old who received the YFV17D yellow fever vaccine.

The gene calls are TRBV19 and TRBJ2-1; possible D gene TRBD2, 6 bases. The CDR3 totals 13 residues. Trimming took 9 bases from V and 4 from J, leaving 13 bases between them. Per germline, CDR1 LNHDA and CDR2 SQIVND (reference sequence). CDR3 sequence reads: CASSRDFYNEQFF. Here the CDR3 DNA reads TGTGCCAGCAGCCGGGACTTTTACAATGAGCAGTTCTTC. Full variable domain (remainder filled in from reference TRBV19 and TRBJ2-1): DGGITQSPKYLFRKEGQNVTLSCEQNLNHDAMYWYRQDPGQGLRLIYYSQIVNDFQKGDIAEGYSVSREKKESFPLTVTSAQKNPTAFYLCASSRDFYNEQFFGPGTRLTVL.

Note on this clonotype: One end of the junction varies from germline; a read error may be responsible. V is TRBV5-1 and J is TRBJ1-4; D is unclear. The CDR3 length is 14 residues. The V gene's germline CDR1 is SGHRS and CDR2 YFSETQ. CDR3: CASSLESGLEILFF. In DNA, the CDR3 is TGCGCCAGCAGCTTGGAATCAGGTCTTGAAATACTGTTTTTT.

This clonotype was detected only a few times. The chain uses TRBV28 and TRBJ2-3; a possible D gene is TRBD2 (5 bases). The ends were cut back, 2 bases at V and 10 bases at J, with 7 bases in the middle. The CDR3 spans 11 residues. Germline V gene lookup returns CDR1 MDHEN and CDR2 SYDVKM. Here the CDR3 DNA reads TGTGCCAGCAGTTTACGGGGATCGCAGTATTTT. Amino acids: CASSLRGSQYF. The full variable domain, completed using reference TRBV28 and TRBJ2-3, is DVKVTQSSRYLVKRTGEKVFLECVQDMDHENMFWYRQDPGLGLRLIYFSYDVKMKEKGDIPEGYSVSREKKERFSLILESASTNQTSMYLCASSLRGSQYFGPGTRLTVL.

Only a few counts were recorded for this clonotype. The chain recombines TRBV15 with TRBJ2-7, with 7 bases fitting TRBD1. The CDR3 loop spans 14 amino acids. Losses at the gene ends were 1 base for V and 1 base for J; bases not matched to a gene: 1. Germline V gene lookup returns CDR1 LNHNV and CDR2 YYDKDF (reference sequence). The CDR3 is CATSRGDSSYEQYF. The CDR3 DNA reads TGTGCCACCAGCAGAGGGGACAGTTCCTACGAGCAGTACTTC.

This clonotype was counted many times. The chain links TRBV3-1 to TRBJ2-1; D uncertain. CDR3 length: 16 amino acids. Trimming cost V 1 base and J 12 bases, with 22 bases left between them. The V gene's germline CDR1 is LGHDT and CDR2 YNNKEL (reference sequence). The chain's CDR3 is CASSQASGIRFRRQFF. The CDR3, as DNA: TGTGCCAGCAGCCAAGCGTCCGGTATCAGGTTTCGTAGGCAGTTCTTC.

This clonotype was counted at least ten times. This chain's CDR3 is CASSPVAGELFF. The CDR3 DNA follows: TGTGCCAGCTCACCAGTAGCCGGGGAGCTGTTTTTT. The rearrangement uses TRBV18 and TRBJ2-2; D ambiguous. The CDR3 runs to 12 residues. The germline V gene encodes CDR1 KGHSH and CDR2 LQKENI. The V and J ends lost 2 bases and 6 bases respectively, with 4 bases between them.

This chain joins TRBV5-4 and TRBJ2-2; possibly TRBD1 or TRBD2 for D (5 bases each). This CDR3 comprises 17 residues. CDR1 SGHNT and CDR2 YYREEE come from the germline V gene (reference sequence). Trimming took 4 bases from V and 6 from J, leaving 22 bases between them. The CDR3 nucleotides are TGTGCCAGCAGCCCGGGACCGAGTAGCTCTGTCCCCGGGGAGCTGTTTTTT. It codes for CASSPGPSSSVPGELFF.

In this sample, this clonotype turned up a few times. The chain uses TRBV7-9 and TRBJ2-3; D could derive from TRBD1 or TRBD2 (6 bases each). The CDR3 has 17 amino acids. Trimming left V 2 bases short and J 1 base short, with 16 bases between. Germline CDR1 SEHNR, CDR2 FQNEAQ (reference sequence). The CDR3 loop reads CASSLRPRGLGTDTQYF. The CDR3 region has the DNA TGTGCCAGCAGCTTACGTCCCCGGGGGCTGGGCACAGATACGCAGTATTTT.

This clonotype has just a few counts. V and J are TRBV7-2 and TRBJ1-4; D remains unclear. CDR1 and CDR2 (germline): SGHTA, FQGNSA. The CDR3 extends over 14 amino acids. V lost 5 bases and J lost 7, with 14 bases in between. This CDR3 reads CASSPGGYGEKLFF. The CDR3 DNA sequence: TGTGCCAGCAGCCCCGGCGGATATGGTGAAAAACTGTTTTTT.

This clonotype was counted at least ten times. This chain connects TRBV4-2 to TRBJ2-1; 10 bases agree with TRBD2. The germline V gene has CDR1 LGHNA and CDR2 YNFKEQ. With 0 bases clipped from V and 4 bases from J, the junction kept 3 bases outside the gene matches. This CDR3 is 16 amino acids long. CDR3 sequence: CASSQDPAGGYNEQFF. CDR3 nucleotides: TGTGCCAGCAGCCAAGATCCAGCGGGGGGGTACAATGAGCAGTTCTTC.

In its sample, this clonotype was seen a few times. The genes are TRBV14 and TRBJ2-3; the D gene is possibly TRBD2 (5 bases). Per the germline V gene, CDR1 is SGHDN and CDR2 is FVKESK. The ends were cut back, 4 bases at V and 6 bases at J, with 17 bases in the middle. The CDR3 contains 15 residues. The CDR3 region is CASSPGRLTGDTQYF. CDR3 coding DNA: TGTGCCAGCAGCCCCGGGCGACTCACGGGGGATACGCAGTATTTT.

This clonotype was seen ten or more times. The V and J genes are TRBV28 and TRBJ1-4; no definite D call. This CDR3 spans 12 amino acids. Germline assignment: CDR1 MDHEN and CDR2 SYDVKM. V gave up 4 bases and J gave up 11 bases, with 11 bases separating them. Written as DNA, the CDR3 is TGTGCCAGCAGTTCGTCACATCGGAAACTGTTTTTT. It codes for CASSSSHRKLFF.

As regards this clonotype: One junction end disagrees with the germline gene, perhaps due to a read error. CDR3 residues: CASSPGDQNRPQHF. The CDR3 DNA reads as TGCGCCAGCAGCCCCGGGGACCAGAATCGGCCCCAGCATTTT. The rearrangement uses TRBV5-1 and TRBJ1-5; tentative D call: TRBD1 (5 bases). The CDR3 is 14 residues long. The germline V gene encodes CDR1 SGHRS and CDR2 YFSETQ.

This clonotype was recorded many times. This rearrangement joins TRBV15 to TRBJ1-5, with D perhaps matching TRBD1 (6 bases). The CDR3 extends over 16 amino acids. Trimming removed 0 bases from V and 4 bases from J, with 13 bases in between. Per the germline V gene, CDR1 is LNHNV and CDR2 is YYDKDF (reference sequence). In nucleotides, the CDR3 is TGTGCCACCAGCAGAGAGGGGGGCAGGGGAAATCAGCCCCAGCATTTT. As protein: CATSREGGRGNQPQHF.

This clonotype appeared many times. This sequence joins TRBV7-9 and TRBJ1-2, with no clear D. V lost 5 bases, J lost 3 bases, and 4 bases lay in between. There are 11 residues in the CDR3. Germline CDR1 is SEHNR and CDR2 is FQNEAQ (reference sequence). This CDR3 reads CASSAYYGYTF. The CDR3 nucleotides are TGTGCCAGCAGCGCCTACTATGGCTACACCTTC.

The chain couples TRBV20-1 to TRBJ1-1; TRBD1 matches at 9 bases. The germline gives CDR1 DFQATT, CDR2 SNEGSKA (reference sequence). V lost 5 bases and J lost 5; bases outside the gene matches: 21. The CDR3 extends over 18 amino acids. CDR3 sequence (DNA): TGCAGTGCTCCCCCAAGAGACCGGAACAGGGGGCGAGGAACTGAAGCTTTCTTT. Amino acid sequence: CSAPPRDRNRGRGTEAFF.

The chain employs TRBV4-1 and TRBJ2-7, with D possibly called TRBD1 or TRBD2 (6 bases each). V lost 6 bases and J 2 bases, leaving 14 bases between the germline ends. Germline V gene sequence: CDR1 MGHRA, CDR2 YSYEKL. The CDR3 has 14 residues. The CDR3 DNA follows: TGCGCCAGCAGGCCCCAAGGGGGGACCTACGAGCAGTACTTC. Its protein is CASRPQGGTYEQYF.

This clonotype was picked up a small number of times. The chain joins TRBV7-2 to TRBJ1-1; D not resolved. CDR3 length: 12 residues. V was cut by 5 bases and J by 7 bases, with 11 bases left in between. Per germline, CDR1 SGHTA and CDR2 FQGNSA. The chain's CDR3 is CASSQNKYEAFF. As DNA, the CDR3 is TGTGCCAGCAGCCAAAACAAATATGAAGCTTTCTTT. Drawing the rest from reference TRBV7-2 and TRBJ1-1, the complete variable domain is GAGVSQSPSNKVTEKGKDVELRCDPISGHTALYWYRQSLGQGLEFLIYFQGNSAPDKSGLPSDRFSAERTGGSVSTLTIQRTQQEDSAVYLCASSQNKYEAFFGQGTRLTVV.